This T cell receptor beta chain is from a study of blood T cell repertoires in COVID-19. Study overall: Nucleic acid was either cDNA or gDNA, and it came from T cells, B-cell-depleted T cells, or PBMCs.

Study processing details: Amplifying reference gene primers gave estimates of nucleated cell counts. Repertoires were generated with immunoSEQ multiplex PCR, while TCRdb's copy carries only in-frame clones and drops some. The V and J calls and the clone size are those of that table, but D and trimming were determined from the DNA. The profile covers 140,000 to 150,000 clones, with 65% to 85% appearing a single time and about 5% taken by the ten largest. CDR1 and CDR2 (germline): MNHEY, SMNVEV (reference sequence). With V trimmed by 5 bases and J by 4 bases, 14 bases remained unmatched. CDR3 size: 17 residues.

The receptor was derived from a woman aged 45-65 years with acute or convalescent COVID-19. V gene TRBV27 combines with J gene TRBJ2-4, with 7 bases that match TRBD1. What was sequenced was peripheral blood. DNA for the CDR3: TGTGCCAGCAGTCCGAGCCTCGGACAGGTTCCAAAAAACATTCAGTACTTC. Its translation is CASSPSLGQVPKNIQYF.